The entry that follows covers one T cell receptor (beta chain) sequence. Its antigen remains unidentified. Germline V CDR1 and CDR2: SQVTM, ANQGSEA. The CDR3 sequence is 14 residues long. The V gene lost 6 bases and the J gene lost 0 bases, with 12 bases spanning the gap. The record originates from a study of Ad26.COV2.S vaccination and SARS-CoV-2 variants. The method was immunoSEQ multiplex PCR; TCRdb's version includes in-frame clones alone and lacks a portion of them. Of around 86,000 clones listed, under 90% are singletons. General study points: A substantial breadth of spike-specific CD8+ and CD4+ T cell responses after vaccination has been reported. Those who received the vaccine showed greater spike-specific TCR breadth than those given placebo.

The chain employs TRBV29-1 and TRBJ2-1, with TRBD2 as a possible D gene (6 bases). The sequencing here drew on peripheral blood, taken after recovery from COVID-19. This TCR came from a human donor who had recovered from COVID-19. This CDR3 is CSVNREHSYNEQFF. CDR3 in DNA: TGCAGCGTAAACCGGGAGCACTCCTACAATGAGCAGTTCTTC.